A single sample is the source of the 11 T cell receptor beta chains below, sequenced in a study of blood T cell repertoires in COVID-19 (dated by TCRdb to the early 2020s). Libraries were prepared through the immunoSEQ multiplex PCR assay. This is the immuneACCESS table as TCRdb keeps it, with only in-frame sequences that have V and J called. A part of the clones is gone; compared with another copy, unresolved V genes explain less than half, and the rest is unexplained. In all, the sample holds about 100,000 clones, and about 80% of those were seen once. The ten biggest clones cover approximately 30% of the sample. The specimen sequenced was peripheral blood. All receptors derive from a man between 65 and 85 years old with active or convalescent COVID-19.

The chain is built from TRBV18 and TRBJ1-4; D perhaps matches TRBD1 (6 bases). Germline V gene lookup returns CDR1 KGHSH and CDR2 LQKENI. CDR3 size: 15 residues. Trimming removed 1 base at V and 0 bases at J, with 6 bases between. CDR3 residues: CASSPQGATNEKLFF. The CDR3, as DNA: TGTGCCAGCTCACCACAGGGGGCAACTAATGAAAAACTGTTTTTT.

The chain links TRBV19 to TRBJ1-5; 7 bases align to TRBD1. Germline loops: CDR1 LNHDA, CDR2 SQIVND (reference sequence). Unmatched junction bases numbered 9, after V lost 6 bases and J lost 4 bases. The CDR3 runs 15 residues. The DNA for the CDR3 is TGTGCCAGTAGGCGCCCCGGGACAGAAAATCAGCCCCAGCATTTT. It codes for CASRRPGTENQPQHF.

The chain joins TRBV9 to TRBJ2-1; 13 nucleotides agree with TRBD2. Germline V lookup: CDR1 SGDLS, CDR2 YYNGEE. J gave up 2 bases and V 4 bases, and 18 bases lay outside the gene matches. The CDR3 runs to 21 residues. CDR3 region: CASSLGRTSGGSAVPYNEQFF. The CDR3 DNA is TGTGCCAGCAGCCTTGGTCGGACTAGCGGGGGCTCCGCCGTTCCCTACAATGAGCAGTTCTTC.

The count of this clone is one. The V gene is TRBV6-5, the J gene TRBJ2-1; 8 bases map to TRBD2. J was trimmed by 6 bases and V by 7 bases; bases with no gene match: 8. The CDR3 is 14 amino acids. Germline CDR1 and CDR2: MNHEY and SVGAGI. CDR3 nucleotides: TGTGCCAGCAAGAAGCGGGAGATCCGCAATGAGCAGTTCTTC. It specifies CASKKREIRNEQFF.

CDR3 coding DNA: TGTGCCAGCACGTACAGTGCGGGCACCGGGGAGCTGTTTTTT. This gives the protein CASTYSAGTGELFF. V is TRBV2 and J is TRBJ2-2; D is possibly TRBD2 (5 bases). The CDR3 is made up of 14 amino acids. The ends were cut back, 7 bases at V and 4 bases at J, with 13 bases in the middle. Germline V gene sequence: CDR1 SNHLY, CDR2 FYNNEI.

This clone was counted once. For the CDR3, the DNA is TGTGCCAGTATAGATCTCGCGGGAGGGCCGGGAGGTGAGCAGTTCTTC. It codes for CASIDLAGGPGGEQFF. V gene TRBV19 combines with J gene TRBJ2-1; TRBD2 matches at 9 bases. The trim removed 7 bases at V and 9 bases at J, leaving 16 bases unmatched. The CDR3 spans 16 residues. In germline, CDR1 is LNHDA, CDR2 SQIVND (reference sequence).

This clone has only a few counts. The rearrangement joins TRBV12-3 or TRBV12-4 to TRBJ2-7; D ambiguous. Trimming cost V 4 bases and J 2 bases, with 6 bases left between them. This CDR3 has 12 residues. Here the CDR3 reads CASSSFPYEQYF. The CDR3 DNA sequence: TGTGCCAGCAGTTCCTTTCCCTACGAGCAGTACTTC.

The chain joins TRBV10-3 to TRBJ2-1; 9 bases are shared with TRBD2. Germline V gene data show CDR1 as ENHRY and CDR2 as SYGVKD. This CDR3 has 15 amino acids. Losses at the gene ends were 0 bases for V and 7 bases for J; bases not matched to a gene: 4. Here the CDR3 reads CAISESSSGINEQFF. CDR3 DNA: TGTGCCATCAGTGAGTCTTCTAGCGGGATAAATGAGCAGTTCTTC.

The V and J genes are TRBV5-6 and TRBJ2-7, with a possible D match to TRBD2 (5 bases). This CDR3 is built from 13 residues. The germline V and J ends were trimmed by 4 bases and 4 bases, with 12 bases remaining between them. Per the germline V gene, CDR1 is SGHDT and CDR2 is YYEEEE. The CDR3 nucleotides read TGTGCCAGCAGCGCGCAGTCGGGGTACGAGCAGTACTTC. This translates into CASSAQSGYEQYF.

The chain combines TRBV6-5 with TRBJ1-2; TRBD1 might be the D (6 bases). CDR3 size: 13 residues. Germline-derived CDR1 and CDR2 are MNHEY and SVGAGI. Trimming removed 6 bases at V and 4 bases at J, with 12 bases between. The CDR3 DNA sequence: TGTGCCAGCAGGGTAGGGACATCCTATGGCTACACCTTC. This translates into CASRVGTSYGYTF.

The CDR3 region has the DNA TGTGCCAGCAGCTTGTTTTCAGGGGCTTTTAGTGGCTACACCTTC. Amino acids: CASSLFSGAFSGYTF. V is TRBV5-6 and J is TRBJ1-2; perhaps TRBD1 as D (6 bases). V gave up 1 base and J gave up 7 bases, with 17 bases separating them. The CDR3 has 15 residues. The V gene's germline CDR1 is SGHDT and CDR2 YYEEEE.